These T cell receptor beta chains were read from a single sample in a study of regulatory T cells in long-lasting Graves disease. From the multiplex PCR reads, TCRdb called clonotypes with MiXCR, one entry per CDR3 protein. Counted here are about 400,000 distinct CDR3 sequences, under 20% occurring once; the ten biggest clones make up about 19%. The same data also went into a second study, on T cells in Graves' hyperthyroidism and ophthalmopathy.

Sample: peripheral blood mononuclear cells (PBMCs), taken at new diagnosis, from a patient treated with antithyroid drugs. These receptors were obtained from a woman aged 18-35 years with Graves disease. CDR3s include the opening cysteine and the closing phenylalanine or tryptophan. D genes are given only for firm matches. The size of a clone is reported for some rows only, either as once, few or many, or as a class for expanded clones.

abundance: many
j_gene: TRBJ2-1
d_gene: NA
v_gene: TRBV6-1
CDR3aa: CASSPDWSSYNEQFF
CDR3nt: TGTGCCAGCAGCCCGGACTGGAGCTCCTACAATGAGCAGTTCTTC

abundance: many
j_gene: TRBJ2-7
d_gene: TRBD2
v_gene: TRBV7-2
CDR3aa: CASSLSTSPRTYEQYF
CDR3nt: TGTGCCAGCAGCCTTTCGACTAGCCCCAGAACCTACGAGCAGTACTTC

abundance: NA
j_gene: TRBJ2-2
d_gene: NA
v_gene: TRBV15
CDR3aa: CATSKYRDTGELFF
CDR3nt: TGTGCCACCAGCAAATACAGGGACACCGGGGAGCTGTTTTTT

abundance: many
j_gene: TRBJ2-1
d_gene: TRBD2
v_gene: TRBV11-2
CDR3aa: CASSSGTINEQFF
CDR3nt: TGTGCCAGCAGCTCGGGGACTATCAATGAGCAGTTCTTC

abundance: many
j_gene: TRBJ1-6
d_gene: TRBD1
v_gene: TRBV18
CDR3aa: CASSPNRGGSYNSPLHF
CDR3nt: TGTGCCAGCTCACCGAACAGGGGAGGCTCCTATAATTCACCCCTCCACTTT

abundance: NA
j_gene: TRBJ2-3
d_gene: TRBD2
v_gene: TRBV25-1
CDR3aa: CASSHDSVAGVYTQYF
CDR3nt: TGTGCCAGCAGTCATGACTCGGTAGCGGGGGTATATACGCAGTATTTT

abundance: many
j_gene: TRBJ1-1
d_gene: NA
v_gene: TRBV3-1
CDR3aa: CASSQDTLNTEAFF
CDR3nt: TGTGCCAGCAGCCAGGACACCTTGAACACTGAAGCTTTCTTT

abundance: many
j_gene: TRBJ1-4
d_gene: TRBD1
v_gene: TRBV11-2
CDR3aa: CASSFVGTGGVKEKLFF
CDR3nt: TGTGCCAGCAGCTTCGTCGGCACAGGGGGCGTAAAGGAAAAACTGTTTTTT

abundance: NA
j_gene: TRBJ1-2
d_gene: NA
v_gene: TRBV29-1
CDR3aa: CSVGFQGNYGYTF
CDR3nt: TGCAGCGTGGGATTCCAGGGGAACTATGGCTACACCTTC

abundance: few
j_gene: TRBJ1-2
d_gene: NA
v_gene: TRBV7-9
CDR3aa: CASSPPTF
CDR3nt: TGTGCCAGCAGCCCTCCCACCTTC

abundance: many
j_gene: TRBJ1-2
d_gene: NA
v_gene: TRBV2
CDR3aa: CASSESGDTAKDGYTF
CDR3nt: TGTGCCAGCAGTGAATCCGGTGACACCGCCAAGGATGGCTACACCTTC

abundance: many
j_gene: TRBJ2-5
d_gene: NA
v_gene: TRBV2
CDR3aa: CASSEIGSPQETQYF
CDR3nt: TGTGCCAGCAGTGAAATCGGCAGCCCCCAAGAGACCCAGTACTTC

abundance: NA
j_gene: TRBJ2-1
d_gene: TRBD2
v_gene: TRBV7-9
CDR3aa: CASSAGLAANNEQFF
CDR3nt: TGTGCCAGCAGCGCCGGACTAGCGGCTAACAATGAGCAGTTCTTC

abundance: NA
j_gene: TRBJ2-6
d_gene: TRBD2
v_gene: TRBV29-1
CDR3aa: CSVEEGRESGANVLTF
CDR3nt: TGCAGCGTTGAAGAGGGGCGGGAGAGTGGGGCCAACGTCCTGACTTTC

abundance: NA
j_gene: TRBJ1-6
d_gene: NA
v_gene: TRBV29-1
CDR3aa: CSVSGNDNSPLHF
CDR3nt: TGCAGCGTTTCAGGGAACGATAATTCACCCCTCCACTTT

abundance: many
j_gene: TRBJ1-2
d_gene: TRBD1
v_gene: TRBV2
CDR3aa: CASSLSGTGSYGYTF
CDR3nt: TGTGCCAGCAGCCTTTCCGGGACAGGGAGCTATGGCTACACCTTC

abundance: many
j_gene: TRBJ2-1
d_gene: NA
v_gene: TRBV7-8
CDR3aa: CASSLEPGVQFF
CDR3nt: TGTGCCAGCAGCTTAGAGCCAGGGGTGCAGTTCTTC

abundance: NA
j_gene: TRBJ2-5
d_gene: TRBD2
v_gene: TRBV7-2
CDR3aa: CASSPLGGLAETQYF
CDR3nt: TGTGCCAGCAGCCCCCTCGGGGGACTAGCGGAGACCCAGTACTTC

abundance: many
j_gene: TRBJ2-3
d_gene: NA
v_gene: TRBV20-1
CDR3aa: CSARGGLGSTDTQYF
CDR3nt: TGCAGTGCTAGAGGGGGGCTCGGTAGCACAGATACGCAGTATTTT

abundance: many
j_gene: TRBJ2-1
d_gene: NA
v_gene: TRBV20-1
CDR3aa: CSAPETRRNYNEQFF
CDR3nt: TGCAGTGCTCCGGAGACCCGGAGAAACTACAATGAGCAGTTCTTC

abundance: NA
j_gene: TRBJ2-5
d_gene: NA
v_gene: TRBV19
CDR3aa: CASSMGRLRQETQYF
CDR3nt: TGTGCCAGTAGTATGGGACGCCTGCGCCAAGAGACCCAGTACTTC

abundance: many
j_gene: TRBJ2-5
d_gene: NA
v_gene: TRBV11-2
CDR3aa: CASSLGVGGQETQYF
CDR3nt: TGTGCCAGCAGCTTAGGGGTGGGGGGCCAAGAGACCCAGTACTTC